This T cell receptor beta chain emerged from a study of regulatory T cells in long-lasting Graves disease. The CDR3 consists of 14 residues. Germline V gene data show CDR1 as LNHDA and CDR2 as SQIVND (reference sequence). V gave up 6 bases and J gave up 7 bases; unmatched junction bases: 11. Notes on the study in general: The number of shared public clonotypes was higher in persistent patients (fewer than 3,000) than new patients (966). Limited samples may have lowered accuracy.

This clonotype was observed many times. The antigen remains unidentified. The time point: newly diagnosed GD, antithyroid drugs for less than 3 months. PBMC-derived RNA was used for the TCR library. Researchers made TCR beta libraries by using iRepertoire HTBI primers and running Arm-PCR on CDR3 regions. TCRdb reprocessed the multiplex PCR reads via MiXCR and lists one record per CDR3 protein. The data show approximately 250,000 distinct CDR3 sequences, around 18% seen once. The input for sequencing was peripheral blood mononuclear cells (PBMCs), taken at new diagnosis, from a patient treated with antithyroid drugs. The clonotype was recovered from a female donor with Graves disease. The V call is TRBV19, the J call TRBJ1-1, with TRBD1 matching 7 bases. The CDR3 bases are TGTGCCAGTAGCTTCAGGGGGGGCGGGAGTGAAGCTTTCTTT. This translates into CASSFRGGGSEAFF.